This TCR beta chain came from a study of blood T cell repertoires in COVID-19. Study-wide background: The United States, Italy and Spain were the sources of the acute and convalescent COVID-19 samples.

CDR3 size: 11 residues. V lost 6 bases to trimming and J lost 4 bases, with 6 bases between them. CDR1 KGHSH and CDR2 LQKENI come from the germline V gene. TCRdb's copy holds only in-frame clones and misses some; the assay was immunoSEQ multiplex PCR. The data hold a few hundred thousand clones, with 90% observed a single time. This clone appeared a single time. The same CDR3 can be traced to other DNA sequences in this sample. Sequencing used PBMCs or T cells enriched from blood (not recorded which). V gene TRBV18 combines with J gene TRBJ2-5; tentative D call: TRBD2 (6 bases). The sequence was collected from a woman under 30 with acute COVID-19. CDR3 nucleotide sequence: TGTGCCAGCTCGGGAGGAGAGACCCAGTACTTC. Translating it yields CASSGGETQYF.